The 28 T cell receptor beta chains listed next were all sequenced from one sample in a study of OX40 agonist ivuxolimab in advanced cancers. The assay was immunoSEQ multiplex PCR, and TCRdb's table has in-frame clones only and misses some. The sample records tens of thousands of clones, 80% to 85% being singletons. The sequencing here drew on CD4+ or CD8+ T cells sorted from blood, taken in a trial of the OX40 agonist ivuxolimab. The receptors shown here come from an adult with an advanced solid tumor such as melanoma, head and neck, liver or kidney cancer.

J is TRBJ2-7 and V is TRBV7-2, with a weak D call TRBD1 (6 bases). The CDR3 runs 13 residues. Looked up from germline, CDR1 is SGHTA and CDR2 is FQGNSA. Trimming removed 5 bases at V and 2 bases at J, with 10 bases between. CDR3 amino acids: CASSRRDTYEQYF. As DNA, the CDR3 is TGTGCCAGCAGCCGCCGGGACACCTACGAGCAGTACTTC.

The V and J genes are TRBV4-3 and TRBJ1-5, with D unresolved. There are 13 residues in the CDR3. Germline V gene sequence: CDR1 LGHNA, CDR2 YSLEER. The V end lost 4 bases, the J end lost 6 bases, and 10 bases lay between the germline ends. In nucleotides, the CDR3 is TGCGCCAGCAGCCCCGACCGGGCTCAGCCCCAGCATTTT. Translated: CASSPDRAQPQHF.

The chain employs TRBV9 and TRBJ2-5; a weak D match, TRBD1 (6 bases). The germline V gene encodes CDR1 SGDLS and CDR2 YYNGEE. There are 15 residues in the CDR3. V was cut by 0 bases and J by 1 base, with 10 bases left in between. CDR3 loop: CASSVGTEPQETQYF. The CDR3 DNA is TGTGCCAGCAGCGTAGGGACAGAACCCCAAGAGACCCAGTACTTC.

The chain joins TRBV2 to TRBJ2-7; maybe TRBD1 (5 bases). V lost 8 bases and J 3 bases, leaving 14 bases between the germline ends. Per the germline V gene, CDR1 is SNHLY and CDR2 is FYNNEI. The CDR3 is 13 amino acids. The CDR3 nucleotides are TGTGCCAGCGAACAGGAAAGCTACTACGAGCAGTACTTC. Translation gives CASEQESYYEQYF.

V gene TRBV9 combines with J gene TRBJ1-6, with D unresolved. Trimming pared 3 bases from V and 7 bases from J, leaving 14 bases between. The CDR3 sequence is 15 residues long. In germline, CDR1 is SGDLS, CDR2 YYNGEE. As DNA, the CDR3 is TGTGCCAGCAGCGCGAATGGAGGTGCCAATTCACCCCTCCACTTT. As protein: CASSANGGANSPLHF.

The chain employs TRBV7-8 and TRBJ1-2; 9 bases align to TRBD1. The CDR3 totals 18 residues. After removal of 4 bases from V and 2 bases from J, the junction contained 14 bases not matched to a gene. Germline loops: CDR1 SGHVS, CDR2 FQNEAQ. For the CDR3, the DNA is TGTGCCAGCAGCTCGCTGCGGGACAGGGAATTGAGGAACTATGGCTACACCTTC. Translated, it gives CASSSLRDRELRNYGYTF.

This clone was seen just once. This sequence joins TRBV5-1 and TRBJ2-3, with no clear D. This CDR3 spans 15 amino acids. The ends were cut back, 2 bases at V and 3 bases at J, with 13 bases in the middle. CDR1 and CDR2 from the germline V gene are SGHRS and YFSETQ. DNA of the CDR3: TGCGCCAGCAGCTTCGGTAGAGGCCCTACAGATACGCAGTATTTT. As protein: CASSFGRGPTDTQYF. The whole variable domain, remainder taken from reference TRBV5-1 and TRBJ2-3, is KAGVTQTPRYLIKTRGQQVTLSCSPISGHRSVSWYQQTPGQGLQFLFEYFSETQRNKGNFPGRFSGRQFSNSRSEMNVSTLELGDSALYLCASSFGRGPTDTQYFGPGTRLTVL.

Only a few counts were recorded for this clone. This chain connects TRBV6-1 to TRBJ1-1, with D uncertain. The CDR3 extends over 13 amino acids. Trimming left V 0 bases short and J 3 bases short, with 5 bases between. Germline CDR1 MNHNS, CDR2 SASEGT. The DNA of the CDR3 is TGTGCCAGCAGTGAAGCTTTCGACACTGAAGCTTTCTTT. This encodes CASSEAFDTEAFF.

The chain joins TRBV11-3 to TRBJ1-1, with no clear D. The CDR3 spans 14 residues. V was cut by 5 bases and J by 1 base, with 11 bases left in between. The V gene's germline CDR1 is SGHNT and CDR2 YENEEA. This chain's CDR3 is CASSLSSSNTEAFF. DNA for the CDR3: TGTGCCAGCAGCCTTAGCAGTTCGAACACTGAAGCTTTCTTT. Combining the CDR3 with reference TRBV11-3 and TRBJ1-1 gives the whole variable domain EAGVVQSPRYKIIEKKQPVAFWCNPISGHNTLYWYLQNLGQGPELLIRYENEEAVDDSQLPKDRFSAERLKGVDSTLKIQPAELGDSAVYLCASSLSSSNTEAFFGQGTRLTVV.

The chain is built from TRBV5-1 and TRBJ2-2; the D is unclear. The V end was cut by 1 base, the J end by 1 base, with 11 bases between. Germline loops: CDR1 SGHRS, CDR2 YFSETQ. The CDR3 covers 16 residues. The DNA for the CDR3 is TGCGCCAGCAGCTTGATGGCAGCAAGGAACACCGGGGAGCTGTTTTTT. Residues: CASSLMAARNTGELFF.

The CDR3 spells CASSLGASDYGYTF. CDR3 in DNA: TGTGCCAGCAGCTTGGGGGCTTCCGACTATGGCTACACCTTC. This sequence joins TRBV7-9 and TRBJ1-2; D possibly corresponds to TRBD1 (6 bases). CDR1 and CDR2 (germline): SEHNR, FQNEAQ (reference sequence). The V end lost 3 bases, the J end lost 3 bases, and 11 bases lay between the germline ends. The CDR3 length is 14 residues. The entire variable domain, with the rest obtained from reference TRBV7-9 and TRBJ1-2, is as follows: DTGVSQNPRHKITKRGQNVTFRCDPISEHNRLYWYRQTLGQGPEFLTYFQNEAQLEKSRLLSDRFSAERPKGSFSTLEIQRTEQGDSAMYLCASSLGASDYGYTFGSGTRLTVV.

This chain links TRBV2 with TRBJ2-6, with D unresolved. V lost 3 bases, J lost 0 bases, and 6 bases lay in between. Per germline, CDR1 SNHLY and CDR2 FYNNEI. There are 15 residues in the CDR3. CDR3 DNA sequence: TGTGCCAGCAGTGACCTCGGCTCTGGGGCCAACGTCCTGACTTTC. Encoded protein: CASSDLGSGANVLTF.

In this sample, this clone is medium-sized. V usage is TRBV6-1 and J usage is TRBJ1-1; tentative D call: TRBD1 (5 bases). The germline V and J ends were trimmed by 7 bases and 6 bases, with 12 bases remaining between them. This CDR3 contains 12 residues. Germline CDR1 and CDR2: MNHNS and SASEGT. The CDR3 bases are TGTGCCAGCAACCCCGAGGGGTCTGAAGCTTTCTTT. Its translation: CASNPEGSEAFF.

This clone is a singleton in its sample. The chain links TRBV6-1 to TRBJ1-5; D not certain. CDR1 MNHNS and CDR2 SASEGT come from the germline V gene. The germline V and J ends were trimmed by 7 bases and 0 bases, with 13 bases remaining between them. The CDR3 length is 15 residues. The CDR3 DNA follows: TGTGCCAGCATGCGAGTGTCCCATAGCAATCAGCCCCAGCATTTT. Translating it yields CASMRVSHSNQPQHF.

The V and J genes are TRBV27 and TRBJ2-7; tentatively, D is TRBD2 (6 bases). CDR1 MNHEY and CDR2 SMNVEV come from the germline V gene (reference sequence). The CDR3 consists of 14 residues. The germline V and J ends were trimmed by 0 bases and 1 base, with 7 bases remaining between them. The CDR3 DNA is TGTGCCAGCAGTTTATCGGGGACTTCCTACGAGCAGTACTTC. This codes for CASSLSGTSYEQYF.

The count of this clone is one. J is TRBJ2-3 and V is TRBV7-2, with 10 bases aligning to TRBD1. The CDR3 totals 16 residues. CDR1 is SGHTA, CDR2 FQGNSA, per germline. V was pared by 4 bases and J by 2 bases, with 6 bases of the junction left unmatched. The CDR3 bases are TGTGCCAGCAGCTCCGGACAGGGGGTAGCCACAGATACGCAGTATTTT. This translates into CASSSGQGVATDTQYF.

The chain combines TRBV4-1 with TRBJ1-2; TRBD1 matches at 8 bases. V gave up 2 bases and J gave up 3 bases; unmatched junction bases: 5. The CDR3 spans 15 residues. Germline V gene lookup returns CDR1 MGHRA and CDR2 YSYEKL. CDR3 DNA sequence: TGCGCCAGCAGCCAAACAGGGGGAGTGGACTATGGCTACACCTTC. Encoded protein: CASSQTGGVDYGYTF.

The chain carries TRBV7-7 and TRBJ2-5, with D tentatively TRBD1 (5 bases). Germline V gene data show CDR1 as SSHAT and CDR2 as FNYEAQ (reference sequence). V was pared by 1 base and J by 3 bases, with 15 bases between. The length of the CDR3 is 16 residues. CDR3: CASSLGIGDREETQYF. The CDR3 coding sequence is TGTGCCAGCAGCTTAGGAATAGGAGACAGAGAAGAGACCCAGTACTTC.

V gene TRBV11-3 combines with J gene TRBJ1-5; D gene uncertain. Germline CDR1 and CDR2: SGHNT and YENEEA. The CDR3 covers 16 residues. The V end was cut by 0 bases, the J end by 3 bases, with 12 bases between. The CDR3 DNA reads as TGTGCCAGCAGCTTAGAAGAGTTGCAATTCAATCAGCCCCAGCATTTT. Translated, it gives CASSLEELQFNQPQHF.

CDR3 DNA: TGTGCCAGCAGCGGACAGGGGGTTATAGATACGCAGTATTTT. Residues: CASSGQGVIDTQYF. The genes are TRBV11-2 and TRBJ2-3, with 10 bases that match TRBD1. Germline lookup yields CDR1 SGHAT and CDR2 FQNNGV. This CDR3 has 14 residues. Losses at the gene ends were 5 bases for V and 5 bases for J; bases not matched to a gene: 4.

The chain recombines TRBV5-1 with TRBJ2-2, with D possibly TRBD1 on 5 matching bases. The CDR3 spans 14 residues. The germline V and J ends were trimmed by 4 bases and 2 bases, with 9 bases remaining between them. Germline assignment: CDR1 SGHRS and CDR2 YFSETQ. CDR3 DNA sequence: TGCGCCAGCAGCCCACAGGCTAACACCGGGGAGCTGTTTTTT. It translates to CASSPQANTGELFF. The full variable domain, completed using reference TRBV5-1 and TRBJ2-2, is KAGVTQTPRYLIKTRGQQVTLSCSPISGHRSVSWYQQTPGQGLQFLFEYFSETQRNKGNFPGRFSGRQFSNSRSEMNVSTLELGDSALYLCASSPQANTGELFFGEGSRLTVL.

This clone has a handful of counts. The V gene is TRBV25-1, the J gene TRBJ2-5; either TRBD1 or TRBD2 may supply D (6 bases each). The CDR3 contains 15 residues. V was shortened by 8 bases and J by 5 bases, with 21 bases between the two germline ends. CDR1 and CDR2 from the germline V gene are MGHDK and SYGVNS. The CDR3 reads CASAPPTGAGETQYF. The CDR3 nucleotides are TGTGCCAGCGCCCCCCCGACGGGGGCGGGGGAGACCCAGTACTTC.

In DNA, the CDR3 is TGTGCCAGCAGTCTTCAGGGACTAGCTCTCGAGCAGTACTTC. Its translation: CASSLQGLALEQYF. The V gene is TRBV6-1, the J gene TRBJ2-7; 9 bases are shared with TRBD2. After removal of 5 bases from V and 6 bases from J, the junction contained 8 bases not matched to a gene. Germline V gene sequence: CDR1 MNHNS, CDR2 SASEGT. The CDR3 is made up of 14 amino acids.

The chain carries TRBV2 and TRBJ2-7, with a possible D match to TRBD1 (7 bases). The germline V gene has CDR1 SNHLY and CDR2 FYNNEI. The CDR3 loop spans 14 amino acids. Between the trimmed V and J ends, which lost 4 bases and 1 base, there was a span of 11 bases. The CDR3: CASSGSGGSYEQYF. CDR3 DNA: TGTGCCAGCAGTGGGTCAGGGGGGTCCTACGAGCAGTACTTC.

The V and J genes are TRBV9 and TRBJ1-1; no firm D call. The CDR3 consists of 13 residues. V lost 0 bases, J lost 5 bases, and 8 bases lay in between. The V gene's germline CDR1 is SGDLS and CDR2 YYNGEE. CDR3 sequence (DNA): TGTGCCAGCAGCGTAGCAATGGAAACTGAAGCTTTCTTT. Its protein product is CASSVAMETEAFF.

The CDR3 region has the DNA TGTGCCAGCAGGAGGGACAGGGGGCATCAGCCCCAGCATTTT. Translating gives CASRRDRGHQPQHF. V and J are TRBV2 and TRBJ1-5; 12 bases are a match to TRBD1. The junction had 2 bases not matched to a gene; V was cut back by 6 bases and J by 5 bases. This CDR3 comprises 14 residues. Germline V lookup: CDR1 SNHLY, CDR2 FYNNEI.

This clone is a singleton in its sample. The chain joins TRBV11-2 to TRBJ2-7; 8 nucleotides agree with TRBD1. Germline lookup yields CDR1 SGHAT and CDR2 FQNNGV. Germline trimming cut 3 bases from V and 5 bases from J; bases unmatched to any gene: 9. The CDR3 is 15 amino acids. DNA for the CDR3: TGTGCCAGCAGCTTGATATCGGGACAGGTGAACGAGCAGTACTTC. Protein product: CASSLISGQVNEQYF.

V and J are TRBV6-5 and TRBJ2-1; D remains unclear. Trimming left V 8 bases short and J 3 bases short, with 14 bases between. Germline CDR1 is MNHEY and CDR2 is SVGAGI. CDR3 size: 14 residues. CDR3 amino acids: CASGNMADYNEQFF. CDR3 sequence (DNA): TGTGCCAGCGGGAATATGGCAGACTACAATGAGCAGTTCTTC.